The rows below give T cell receptor beta chains drawn from one sample of a study of identical twins. From the 5' RACE reads, TCRdb called clonotypes with MiXCR, one entry per CDR3 protein. Here the sample spans 1.5 million to 2 million distinct CDR3 sequences, about 31% being singletons. Sequencing was carried out using cord blood. The receptors were sampled from a newborn girl in good health. Both conserved end residues are part of each CDR3. For some rows the clone size is stated as once, few or many, or as a class when expanded; others skip it.

.,TRBV6-6,CASTLDIYGYTF
.,TRBV20-1,CSARSWTSRASEQFF
.,TRBV18,CASSPKAGRNTGELFF
.,TRBV5-6,CASSLLGRGSWEETQYF
.,TRBV5-1,CASSLRPLGQSYNSPLHF
.,TRBV14,CAGSHWDSVDTQYF
many,TRBV29-1,CSVAILAGGHEQYF
few,TRBV28,CANSLNIYGYTF
once,TRBV6-6,CASSPPGTSENNEQFF
few,TRBV11-2,CASSLGPLPGEQYF
few,TRBV2,CASSEERGWGNNQPQHF
few,TRBV28,CASTHREWGTDTQYF
few,TRBV25-1,CASSEREGADTQYF
few,TRBV6-1,CASKVTGGTGELFF
.,TRBV3-1,CASSRLAPFTDTQYF
.,TRBV12-3/TRBV12-4,CASSLGTGEGTQYF
.,TRBV20-1,CSARGRQGRSYEQYF
.,TRBV4-1,CANSQAGRVNEQFF
few,TRBV9,CASSVAMLSETQYF
.,TRBV4-1,CASSQATSGSVYEQFF
.,TRBV2,CASSAQGRGEKLFF